The 10 T cell receptor beta chains in this list originate from one sample, sequenced in a study of immune cell composition in non-small cell lung cancer. Profiled with immunoSEQ multiplex PCR; TCRdb holds only in-frame clones, not every one. The profile shows roughly 11,000 clones, 64% of them singletons. The material sequenced was lung tumor tissue. These receptors originate from a human donor with non-small cell lung cancer.

V usage is TRBV5-4 and J usage is TRBJ1-2; 8 nucleotides align to TRBD1. Germline loops: CDR1 SGHNT, CDR2 YYREEE (reference sequence). V shed 0 bases, J shed 6 bases, and the junction held 1 base outside the gene matches. This CDR3 comprises 13 residues. CDR3 residues: CASSLAGGDGYTF. In DNA form, the CDR3 reads TGTGCCAGCAGCTTGGCAGGGGGCGATGGCTACACCTTC.

The chain has TRBV5-1 and TRBJ2-1; D unclear. The CDR3 is 17 residues long. Trimming removed 2 bases at V and 2 bases at J, with 17 bases between. The germline V gene encodes CDR1 SGHRS and CDR2 YFSETQ. CDR3 in DNA: TGCGCCAGCAGCTTATTTGAGTCCTTGTTTCCCTACAATGAGCAGTTCTTC. This gives the protein CASSLFESLFPYNEQFF.

The CDR3 loop reads CASSVEAGEGTQYF. CDR3 bases: TGTGCCAGCAGCGTAGAGGCGGGGGAGGGGACCCAGTACTTC. This chain joins TRBV9 and TRBJ2-5, with 7 bases aligning to TRBD2. V gave up 0 bases and J gave up 7 bases; unmatched junction bases: 6. The CDR3 runs 14 residues. Germline V CDR1 and CDR2: SGDLS, YYNGEE. The full variable domain, rest sourced from reference TRBV9 and TRBJ2-5, is DSGVTQTPKHLITATGQRVTLRCSPRSGDLSVYWYQQSLDQGLQFLIQYYNGEERAKGNILERFSAQQFPDLHSELNLSSLELGDSALYFCASSVEAGEGTQYFGPGTRLLVL.

This clone appeared a few times. The chain links TRBV2 to TRBJ1-2; TRBD1 matches 7 bases. The CDR3 sequence is 15 residues long. Germline lookup yields CDR1 SNHLY and CDR2 FYNNEI. J was trimmed by 3 bases and V by 4 bases; bases with no gene match: 8. CDR3 DNA: TGTGCCAGCAGTGTTTCGGACAGGCTATACTATGGCTACACCTTC. Its protein product is CASSVSDRLYYGYTF.

This clone was found a few times. The chain is built from TRBV29-1 and TRBJ2-2; D is possibly TRBD1 (5 bases). The germline gives CDR1 SQVTM, CDR2 ANQGSEA. Trimming pared 7 bases from V and 6 bases from J, leaving 6 bases between. The CDR3 covers 10 residues. The CDR3 DNA reads TGCAGCGCAGGGTCCGGGGAGCTGTTTTTT. Amino acids: CSAGSGELFF.

This chain uses TRBV30 with TRBJ2-3; 8 bases map to TRBD2. Germline trimming cut 7 bases from V and 8 bases from J; bases unmatched to any gene: 11. Germline CDR1 and CDR2: GTSNPN and SVGIG (reference sequence). The CDR3 totals 13 residues. CDR3 residues: CAYGGREAITQYF. The CDR3 region has the DNA TGTGCCTACGGCGGGCGGGAGGCGATTACGCAGTATTTT.

This sequence joins TRBV7-9 and TRBJ1-1, with D perhaps matching TRBD1 (5 bases). V lost 0 bases to trimming and J lost 5 bases, with 13 bases between them. The CDR3 consists of 15 residues. The germline CDR1 and CDR2 sequences are SEHNR and FQNEAQ (reference sequence). The CDR3 DNA is TGTGCCAGCAGCTTAGCGCCAGGGATAACAACTGAAGCTTTCTTT. It encodes CASSLAPGITTEAFF.

This clone is deemed medium-sized. The chain carries TRBV9 and TRBJ2-1; the D gene is possibly TRBD1 (6 bases). The CDR3 runs to 15 residues. The ends were cut back, 0 bases at V and 4 bases at J, with 11 bases in the middle. Germline assignment: CDR1 SGDLS and CDR2 YYNGEE. The CDR3 DNA is TGTGCCAGCAGCGTAGGACAGGTGATTTACAATGAGCAGTTCTTC. It codes for CASSVGQVIYNEQFF.

The chain couples TRBV5-1 to TRBJ1-5; tentatively, D is TRBD1 (6 bases). The V end lost 5 bases, the J end lost 7 bases, and 16 bases lay between the germline ends. The CDR3 covers 14 residues. Per germline, CDR1 SGHRS and CDR2 YFSETQ. CDR3 coding DNA: TGCGCCAGCAGTCAGGCAGGGGACGGCCAGCCCCAGCATTTT. It yields the protein CASSQAGDGQPQHF.

This clone was counted once. The chain recombines TRBV9 with TRBJ2-3; D remains ambiguous. V dropped 7 bases and J dropped 0 bases, with 9 bases sitting between them. CDR1 is SGDLS and CDR2 is YYNGEE in the germline V gene. The CDR3 totals 13 residues. The CDR3: CASSSSSTDTQYF. The CDR3 DNA reads TGTGCCAGCTCTTCCTCTAGCACAGATACGCAGTATTTT.